Shown below are 21 T cell receptor beta chains from a single sample sequenced in a study of T cells after yellow fever vaccination. One entry per CDR3 protein results from TCRdb running MiXCR on the 5' RACE reads. The data contain around 250,000 distinct CDR3 sequences, roughly 5% of them singletons. The source was CD4+ T cells sorted from PBMCs, collected on the day of the yellow fever booster vaccination. The receptors here all came from a man younger than 35 who received the YFV17D yellow fever vaccine.

The chain employs TRBV20-1 and TRBJ2-5; the D is unclear. Germline values: CDR1 DFQATT, CDR2 SNEGSKA (reference sequence). CDR3 size: 14 residues. V lost 0 bases and J 2 bases, leaving 10 bases between the germline ends. Written as DNA, the CDR3 is TGCAGTGCTAGAGATCTGGGGTTACAAGAGACCCAGTACTTC. This gives the protein CSARDLGLQETQYF.

The sample holds a few counts of this clonotype. CDR3 sequence (DNA): TGTGCCTGGAGTCGCGCGGGACAGGGGGGCCACGAGCAGTACTTC. Translating it yields CAWSRAGQGGHEQYF. The chain joins TRBV30 to TRBJ2-7; 11 bases are shared with TRBD1. Trimming removed 2 bases from V and 5 bases from J; junction bases left unmatched: 8. The CDR3 contains 15 residues. Germline loops: CDR1 GTSNPN, CDR2 SVGIG (reference sequence). Filled out from reference TRBV30 and TRBJ2-7, the complete variable domain reads SQTIHQWPATLVQPVGSPLSLECTVEGTSNPNLYWYRQAAGRGLQLLFYSVGIGQISSEVPQNLSASRPQDRQFILSSKKLLLSDSGFYLCAWSRAGQGGHEQYFGPGTRLTVT.

This clonotype was seen repeatedly, ten times or more. V usage is TRBV24-1 and J usage is TRBJ2-5, with a tentative D call TRBD1 (5 bases). CDR3 length: 17 residues. The V end was cut by 0 bases, the J end by 2 bases, with 15 bases between. CDR1 and CDR2 from the germline V gene are KGHDR and SFDVKD. The DNA of the CDR3 is TGTGCCACCAGTGATTTGCGGCAGGGCGATGCACAAGAGACCCAGTACTTC. As protein: CATSDLRQGDAQETQYF.

This clonotype showed up many times. The V and J genes are TRBV7-8 and TRBJ2-3; D may be TRBD2 (5 bases). The length of the CDR3 is 15 residues. V dropped 3 bases and J dropped 6 bases, with 16 bases sitting between them. The germline CDR1 and CDR2 sequences are SGHVS and FQNEAQ. The CDR3 bases are TGTGCCAGCAGCTTTGGACGCGGGCGTCGTGATACGCAGTATTTT. As protein: CASSFGRGRRDTQYF.

There are many counts of this clonotype. The rearrangement uses TRBV12-3 or TRBV12-4 and TRBJ2-7, with TRBD1 matching 9 bases. V trimming: 3 bases; J trimming: 0 bases; junction bases outside the gene matches: 3. CDR3 length: 15 amino acids. The DNA for the CDR3 is TGTGCCAGCAGTTTGAGGACAGGGGCCTCCTACGAGCAGTACTTC. Its protein is CASSLRTGASYEQYF.

This clonotype was recorded at least ten times. The chain employs TRBV3-1 and TRBJ2-1, with D perhaps matching TRBD2 (5 bases). The germline V and J ends were trimmed by 4 bases and 9 bases, with 10 bases remaining between them. The CDR3 loop spans 12 amino acids. Germline CDR1 and CDR2: LGHDT and YNNKEL (reference sequence). CDR3 coding DNA: TGTGCCAGCAGCCTACCCCGGGGTGAGCAGTTCTTC. Protein: CASSLPRGEQFF.

This rearrangement joins TRBV5-1 to TRBJ2-7; D unresolved. CDR1 and CDR2 (germline): SGHRS, YFSETQ. The CDR3 runs 13 residues. Trimming took 0 bases from V and 4 from J, leaving 8 bases between them. CDR3 nucleotides: TGCGCCAGCAGCTTGGTTTTGGGATACGAGCAGTACTTC. Its protein is CASSLVLGYEQYF.

This clonotype was seen only a few times. J is TRBJ2-1 and V is TRBV6-5; 13 bases fit TRBD2. The ends lost 4 bases at V and 8 bases at J; junction bases unmatched: 5. The CDR3 has 15 residues. The germline V gene encodes CDR1 MNHEY and CDR2 SVGAGI. In nucleotides, the CDR3 is TGTGCCAGCAGTTCCGGGACTAGCGGGGTACATGAGCAGTTCTTC. This gives the protein CASSSGTSGVHEQFF.

This chain connects TRBV5-1 to TRBJ2-7, with a weak D call TRBD2 (7 bases). This CDR3 is 14 amino acids long. V was clipped by 4 bases and J by 7 bases, with 18 bases between them. Germline values: CDR1 SGHRS, CDR2 YFSETQ. The DNA of the CDR3 is TGCGCCAGCAGCGACCCGGGGGGCCACGAGGAGCAGTACTTC. Its protein is CASSDPGGHEEQYF.

In its sample, this clonotype was seen many times. The rearrangement uses TRBV5-6 and TRBJ1-5, with TRBD1 identical over 10 bases. The CDR3 has 15 residues. The germline V gene encodes CDR1 SGHDT and CDR2 YYEEEE. V gave up 5 bases and J gave up 6 bases; unmatched junction bases: 8. In nucleotides, the CDR3 is TGTGCCAGCAGTAGGGACAGGGGTCTTACTCAGCCCCAGCATTTT. Translating it yields CASSRDRGLTQPQHF.

The chain joins TRBV7-2 to TRBJ2-3; perhaps TRBD1 as D (7 bases). Germline V CDR1 and CDR2: SGHTA, FQGNSA. This CDR3 has 21 residues. V gave up 1 base and J gave up 3 bases, with 29 bases separating them. As DNA, the CDR3 is TGTGCCAGCAGCTTAGATCTTGGAGGGGACAGACCCAACCGCATTACAGATACGCAGTATTTT. Amino acid sequence: CASSLDLGGDRPNRITDTQYF. The entire variable domain, with the rest obtained from reference TRBV7-2 and TRBJ2-3, is as follows: GAGVSQSPSNKVTEKGKDVELRCDPISGHTALYWYRQSLGQGLEFLIYFQGNSAPDKSGLPSDRFSAERTGGSVSTLTIQRTQQEDSAVYLCASSLDLGGDRPNRITDTQYFGPGTRLTVL.

A few counts support this clonotype. The chain couples TRBV5-1 to TRBJ2-2; 7 bases line up with TRBD1. Per germline, CDR1 SGHRS and CDR2 YFSETQ. V was clipped by 3 bases and J by 6 bases; unmatched bases: 5. CDR3 length: 14 residues. Written as DNA, the CDR3 is TGCGCCAGCAGCTCCAAGACAGGGCCCGGGGAGCTGTTTTTT. It encodes CASSSKTGPGELFF.

The table lists this clonotype with a few counts. The chain is built from TRBV7-9 and TRBJ1-1; possible D gene TRBD1, 5 bases. V gave up 2 bases and J gave up 4 bases, with 11 bases separating them. The CDR3 loop spans 14 amino acids. Per germline, CDR1 SEHNR and CDR2 FQNEAQ (reference sequence). The CDR3 bases are TGTGCCAGCAGCTTAAGTAACAGGATCACTGAAGCTTTCTTT. Its protein product is CASSLSNRITEAFF. The full variable domain, its missing parts supplied by reference TRBV7-9 and TRBJ1-1, is DTGVSQNPRHKITKRGQNVTFRCDPISEHNRLYWYRQTLGQGPEFLTYFQNEAQLEKSRLLSDRFSAERPKGSFSTLEIQRTEQGDSAMYLCASSLSNRITEAFFGQGTRLTVV.

This clonotype has just a few counts. The chain employs TRBV13 and TRBJ1-6; no clear D gene. Per germline, CDR1 PRHDT and CDR2 FYEKMQ (reference sequence). Between the trimmed V and J ends, which lost 5 bases and 11 bases, there was a span of 10 bases. There are 12 residues in the CDR3. CDR3 bases: TGTGCCAGCAGCCCGCAGACACCACCCCTCCACTTT. Its translation is CASSPQTPPLHF.

The sample holds many counts of this clonotype. V usage is TRBV9 and J usage is TRBJ1-6, with D possibly being TRBD1 (5 bases). The CDR3 runs 15 residues. Per germline, CDR1 SGDLS and CDR2 YYNGEE. Trimming removed 0 bases at V and 8 bases at J, with 12 bases between. DNA of the CDR3: TGTGCCAGCAGCGTAGCCGCTTGGGGGGATTCACCCCTCCACTTT. It is translated as CASSVAAWGDSPLHF.

This clonotype was seen more than once but under ten times. The CDR3 nucleotides are TGTGCCAGCAGCCCCGGGACTAGCGGGGGGGCTAGAAGAACAGATACGCAGTATTTT. This encodes CASSPGTSGGARRTDTQYF. V gene TRBV7-2 combines with J gene TRBJ2-3; 16 nucleotides line up with TRBD2. In germline, CDR1 is SGHTA, CDR2 FQGNSA. Trimming took 5 bases from V and 3 from J; bases not matched to a gene: 11. This CDR3 region has 19 residues.

This clonotype was counted a few times. The chain uses TRBV9 and TRBJ2-3; 9 bases match TRBD1. V shed 0 bases and J 1 base; nucleotides not matched to a gene: 6. The CDR3 runs 17 residues. Germline values: CDR1 SGDLS, CDR2 YYNGEE. The CDR3 nucleotides read TGTGCCAGCAGCGTAGCTGTGGGGGACAGGGGCACAGATACGCAGTATTTT. Translating gives CASSVAVGDRGTDTQYF.

V gene TRBV28 combines with J gene TRBJ1-6; a weak D match, TRBD1 (6 bases). Trimming cost V 3 bases and J 16 bases, with 13 bases left between them. In germline, CDR1 is MDHEN, CDR2 SYDVKM. The CDR3 loop spans 12 amino acids. Here the CDR3 DNA reads TGTGCCAGCAGTTTTCGGTTCAGGGGACTCCACTTT. This gives the protein CASSFRFRGLHF.

The gene calls are TRBV7-9 and TRBJ2-7, with D tentatively TRBD1 (5 bases). Between the trimmed V and J ends, which lost 5 bases and 0 bases, there was a span of 8 bases. There are 13 residues in the CDR3. CDR1 is SEHNR and CDR2 is FQNEAQ in the germline V gene (reference sequence). This CDR3 reads CASSQGDSYEQYV. DNA for the CDR3: TGTGCCAGCAGCCAGGGCGACTCCTACGAGCAGTACGTC.

This clonotype was counted between two and nine times. The CDR3 sequence: CASSQFRVGFQYF. As DNA, the CDR3 is TGCGCCAGCAGTCAATTCCGTGTAGGGTTTCAGTACTTC. V is TRBV23-1 and J is TRBJ2-4; D not resolved. TRBV23-1 counts as an open reading frame of uncertain function. CDR3 size: 13 residues. V was clipped by 1 base and J by 11 bases, with 12 bases between them.

The chain combines TRBV4-1 with TRBJ2-7; a weak D match, TRBD2 (5 bases). The V gene's germline CDR1 is MGHRA and CDR2 YSYEKL. V lost 2 bases and J 6 bases, leaving 14 bases between the germline ends. This CDR3 contains 14 residues. CDR3 sequence reads: CASSQPNREAEQYV. CDR3 DNA: TGCGCCAGCAGCCAACCGAACCGGGAAGCCGAGCAGTACGTC.